One sample yielded the 29 T cell receptor beta chains listed below, sequenced in a study of shared clonotypes between healthy human individuals. Naive CD8 isolation took CD45RO-negative cells positively selected for CCR7 and excluded terminally differentiated effector memory CD45RA+ cells. Assay: immunoSEQ multiplex PCR; the TCRdb copy retains only in-frame clones and omits some. Found here are 550,000 to 600,000 clones, roughly 98% of them singletons; the top ten hold around 0.3%. The sequenced sample was naive CD8+ T cells sorted from blood. These receptor sequences come from a man between 25 and 39 years old in good health.

The rearrangement links TRBV7-3 to TRBJ1-2; D might be TRBD1 (6 bases). The germline V gene has CDR1 SGHTA and CDR2 FQGTGA. The CDR3 runs to 14 residues. The V end lost 5 bases, the J end lost 3 bases, and 13 bases lay between the germline ends. CDR3 nucleotides: TGTGCCAGCAGCCCAACAGGGCGCGACTATGGCTACACCTTC. Amino acids: CASSPTGRDYGYTF.

The chain is built from TRBV27 and TRBJ2-7, with 7 positions matching TRBD1. In germline, CDR1 is MNHEY, CDR2 SMNVEV (reference sequence). Unmatched junction bases numbered 6, after V lost 4 bases and J lost 0 bases. The length of the CDR3 is 15 residues. The CDR3 DNA reads TGTGCCAGCAGTTATAACAGGGGAAGCTCCTACGAGCAGTACTTC. Translation: CASSYNRGSSYEQYF.

The chain joins TRBV4-3 to TRBJ2-1; D is unclear. CDR1 and CDR2 (germline): LGHNA, YSLEER. This CDR3 region has 16 residues. The V and J ends lost 0 bases and 1 base respectively, with 10 bases between them. CDR3 nucleotides: TGCGCCAGCAGCCAAGATTCTCTAGGTTCCTACAATGAGCAGTTCTTC. Encoded protein: CASSQDSLGSYNEQFF.

The chain has TRBV5-5 and TRBJ2-7, with TRBD2 matching 12 bases. This CDR3 region has 14 residues. Germline lookup yields CDR1 SGHKS and CDR2 YYEKEE (reference sequence). J gave up 6 bases and V 4 bases, and 5 bases lay outside the gene matches. Here the CDR3 reads CASSPGLAGLEQYF. Here the CDR3 DNA reads TGTGCCAGCAGCCCGGGACTAGCGGGTCTCGAGCAGTACTTC.

The genes are TRBV12-2 and TRBJ2-7; TRBD2, the table's D call, was not compared with the DNA. TRBV12-2 is flagged as a pseudogene. This CDR3 has 17 residues. This chain's CDR3 is CASRLPSGWRSSYEQYF. CDR3 DNA: TGTGCAAGTCGCTTGCCTTCCGGGTGGAGAAGCTCCTACGAGCAGTACTTC.

The V call is TRBV6-5, the J call TRBJ2-7; a weak D match, TRBD2 (7 bases). Trimming cost V 6 bases and J 6 bases, with 9 bases left between them. The CDR3 sequence is 11 residues long. The germline CDR1 and CDR2 sequences are MNHEY and SVGAGI. The CDR3 loop reads CASRGGAEQYF. The DNA of the CDR3 is TGTGCCAGCAGGGGGGGGGCCGAGCAGTACTTC.

This clone has only one observation. The V call is TRBV2, the J call TRBJ2-7; unclear D gene. The CDR3 runs to 14 residues. V was clipped by 8 bases and J by 0 bases, with 14 bases between them. Germline CDR1 is SNHLY and CDR2 is FYNNEI. CDR3 coding DNA: TGTGCCAGCGGCCGGTTCCCGGGCTCCTACGAGCAGTACTTC. Protein product: CASGRFPGSYEQYF. Complete variable domain (other parts from reference TRBV2 and TRBJ2-7): EPEVTQTPSHQVTQMGQEVILRCVPISNHLYFYWYRQILGQKVEFLVSFYNNEISEKSEIFDDQFSVERPDGSNFTLKIRSTKLEDSAMYFCASGRFPGSYEQYFGPGTRLTVT.

This clone was recorded once. J is TRBJ2-7 and V is TRBV27, with a tentative D call TRBD2 (6 bases). Germline assignment: CDR1 MNHEY and CDR2 SMNVEV (reference sequence). The CDR3 extends over 17 amino acids. Trimming took 2 bases from V and 2 from J, leaving 19 bases between them. DNA for the CDR3: TGTGCCAGCAGTTTACTGAGCCCCTCCGCGGGACCCTACGAGCAGTACTTC. Amino acid sequence: CASSLLSPSAGPYEQYF.

The V and J genes are TRBV19 and TRBJ2-1, with D perhaps TRBD2 (5 bases). Trimming stripped 3 bases from V and 5 bases from J, with 14 bases between. CDR1 and CDR2 (germline): LNHDA, SQIVND (reference sequence). CDR3 length equals 15 residues. Here the CDR3 reads CASSISPGSNNEQFF. In DNA form, the CDR3 reads TGTGCCAGTAGTATTTCGCCGGGATCGAACAATGAGCAGTTCTTC.

The chain recombines TRBV5-4 with TRBJ2-7, with unresolved D. The CDR3 is 14 residues long. CDR1 is SGHNT, CDR2 YYREEE, per germline (reference sequence). Trimming left V 0 bases short and J 4 bases short, with 11 bases between. CDR3 loop: CASSLGQEVYEQYF. The DNA of the CDR3 is TGTGCCAGCAGCTTGGGGCAGGAAGTTTACGAGCAGTACTTC. The full variable domain, rest sourced from reference TRBV5-4 and TRBJ2-7, is ETGVTQSPTHLIKTRGQQVTLRCSSQSGHNTVSWYQQALGQGPQFIFQYYREEENGRGNFPPRFSGLQFPNYSSELNVNALELDDSALYLCASSLGQEVYEQYFGPGTRLTVT.

The rearrangement joins TRBV7-6 to TRBJ2-7, with a tentative D call TRBD2 (6 bases). The CDR3 is 14 amino acids. Germline V gene data show CDR1 as SGHVS and CDR2 as FNYEAQ. V dropped 4 bases and J dropped 2 bases, with 12 bases sitting between them. The CDR3 DNA follows: TGTGCCAGCAGCTCCCGGGAGTTCCCCTACGAGCAGTACTTC. As protein: CASSSREFPYEQYF.

The J gene is TRBJ2-5, the V gene TRBV5-1, with 14 nucleotides matching TRBD2. Per the germline V gene, CDR1 is SGHRS and CDR2 is YFSETQ. The CDR3 extends over 17 amino acids. V gave up 4 bases and J gave up 1 base; unmatched junction bases: 6. CDR3 loop: CASSPTSGRAVQETQYF. The CDR3 DNA reads TGCGCCAGCAGCCCGACTAGCGGGAGGGCGGTCCAAGAGACCCAGTACTTC.

The rearrangement uses TRBV4-1 and TRBJ2-7; 7 nucleotides match TRBD1. CDR1 is MGHRA, CDR2 YSYEKL, per germline. The CDR3 runs 14 residues. The V segment lost 6 bases and the J segment 2 bases; nucleotides outside the gene matches: 7. The CDR3 here is CASRPGQGAYEQYF. The CDR3 nucleotides are TGCGCCAGCAGGCCTGGTCAGGGGGCCTACGAGCAGTACTTC.

For the CDR3, the DNA is TGTGCCAGCAGGGCGACCTCCGGGGAGTACCACATCACAGATACGCAGTATTTT. It translates to CASRATSGEYHITDTQYF. This chain joins TRBV5-5 and TRBJ2-3; weak D call: TRBD2 (5 bases). The CDR3 spans 18 residues. Trimming took off 5 bases at V and 2 bases at J, with 24 bases between the two ends. The germline CDR1 and CDR2 sequences are SGHKS and YYEKEE (reference sequence).

A remark on this clone: The CDR3 carries no conserved terminal phenylalanine or tryptophan, so it likely arises from a read error. No DNA is shown, since the ends of the CDR3 on it are uncertain; the CDR3 is the one TCRdb lists. CDR3 sequence reads: CASSTLGTVKG. The chain uses TRBV9 and TRBJ2-6. The CDR3 is 11 amino acids long, termini counted. Germline V gene data show CDR1 as SGDLS and CDR2 as YYNGEE.

V is TRBV6-5 and J is TRBJ2-7, with D tentatively TRBD1 (5 bases). CDR1 MNHEY and CDR2 SVGAGI come from the germline V gene. V was trimmed by 5 bases and J by 2 bases, leaving 10 bases between them. CDR3 size: 13 residues. The CDR3 bases are TGTGCCAGCAGTCCTTTAGGGGCCTACGAGCAGTACTTC. Its protein product is CASSPLGAYEQYF.

Worth noting for this clone: A junction boundary mismatches the germline segment, possibly from a read error. The gene calls are TRBV7-9 and TRBJ2-7; 9 positions agree with TRBD2. This CDR3 is built from 15 residues. Germline V gives CDR1 SEHNR, CDR2 FQNEAQ (reference sequence). CDR3 DNA: TGTGCCAGCAGCGTAGCGGGAGACCCCACCTACGAGCAGTACTTC. Its translation: CASSVAGDPTYEQYF.

V and J are TRBV10-3 and TRBJ2-3; 9 bases are shared with TRBD1. Germline trimming cut 6 bases from V and 6 bases from J; bases unmatched to any gene: 1. The CDR3 has 12 amino acids. Germline loops: CDR1 ENHRY, CDR2 SYGVKD. CDR3 residues: CAISDRGDTQYF. The CDR3 DNA reads TGTGCCATCAGCGACAGGGGGGATACGCAGTATTTT.

The V and J genes are TRBV29-1 and TRBJ2-5; tentative D call: TRBD1 (6 bases). Germline-derived CDR1 and CDR2 are SQVTM and ANQGSEA. Trimming removed 5 bases from V and 7 bases from J, with 14 bases in between. The CDR3 runs to 12 residues. Here the CDR3 reads CSVRDIRGTQYF. The CDR3 nucleotides are TGCAGCGTTCGGGACATCCGTGGGACCCAGTACTTC. Full variable domain (remainder filled in from reference TRBV29-1 and TRBJ2-5): SAVISQKPSRDICQRGTSLTIQCQVDSQVTMMFWYRQQPGQSLTLIATANQGSEATYESGFVIDKFPISRPNLTFSTLTVSNMSPEDSSIYLCSVRDIRGTQYFGPGTRLLVL.

The chain combines TRBV29-1 with TRBJ1-3, with 7 positions matching TRBD1. V trimming: 5 bases; J trimming: 0 bases; junction bases outside the gene matches: 4. This CDR3 spans 14 amino acids. Germline values: CDR1 SQVTM, CDR2 ANQGSEA. CDR3 sequence reads: CSVYPGGSGNTIYF. The CDR3 region has the DNA TGCAGCGTTTATCCAGGGGGCTCTGGAAACACCATATATTTT.

The chain is built from TRBV4-3 and TRBJ1-5; TRBD1 is a possible D gene (5 bases). With 0 bases removed from V and 1 base from J, the gap between germline ends came to 10 bases. The germline gives CDR1 LGHNA, CDR2 YSLEER. The CDR3 totals 16 residues. In nucleotides, the CDR3 is TGCGCCAGCAGCCAAGATGGCAGGGTAAGCAATCAGCCCCAGCATTTT. It codes for CASSQDGRVSNQPQHF.

The chain uses TRBV29-1 and TRBJ2-1; the match to TRBD1 covers 8 bases. J was trimmed by 8 bases and V by 5 bases; bases with no gene match: 11. The germline gives CDR1 SQVTM, CDR2 ANQGSEA. The CDR3 consists of 14 residues. CDR3 sequence: CSVFLRGLSDEQFF. The CDR3 DNA reads TGCAGCGTTTTCCTCAGGGGGCTCAGCGATGAGCAGTTCTTC.

V is TRBV5-1 and J is TRBJ1-1, with a tentative D call TRBD1 (6 bases). The CDR3 is made up of 16 amino acids. Trimming shortened V by 6 bases and J by 5 bases, and 23 bases separated the two germline ends. Per germline, CDR1 SGHRS and CDR2 YFSETQ. The CDR3 is CASTVGDRWEGTEAFF. CDR3 DNA: TGCGCCAGCACGGTAGGAGACAGGTGGGAAGGAACTGAAGCTTTCTTT.

The CDR3: CASSLVGDYPYNEQFF. CDR3 DNA sequence: TGTGCCAGCAGCTTAGTTGGGGACTATCCCTACAATGAGCAGTTCTTC. This chain links TRBV7-2 with TRBJ2-1, with 7 bases lining up with TRBD2. CDR1 is SGHTA and CDR2 is FQGNSA in the germline V gene. The CDR3 loop spans 16 amino acids. The V segment lost 1 base and the J segment 2 bases; nucleotides outside the gene matches: 5.

The chain couples TRBV27 to TRBJ2-7; D unclear. Per germline, CDR1 MNHEY and CDR2 SMNVEV (reference sequence). Trimming took off 3 bases at V and 2 bases at J, with 11 bases between the two ends. This CDR3 is built from 14 residues. Written as DNA, the CDR3 is TGTGCCAGCAGTTTTTCCCCAGCCGCCTACGAGCAGTACTTC. This gives the protein CASSFSPAAYEQYF.

The CDR3: CASSPRTGGNCEQYF. The CDR3 bases are TGTGCCAGCAGTCCACGGACAGGGGGAAACTGCGAGCAGTACTTC. This chain uses TRBV28 with TRBJ2-7; TRBD1 matches at 10 bases. Trimming took 5 bases from V and 6 from J; bases not matched to a gene: 10. The CDR3 sequence is 15 residues long. Per the germline V gene, CDR1 is MDHEN and CDR2 is SYDVKM.

CDR3 sequence (DNA): TGTGCCAGCAGTGGGGCGGGAGGGCCCGGCAATGAGCAGTTCTTC. Amino acid sequence: CASSGAGGPGNEQFF. The chain combines TRBV2 with TRBJ2-1; 9 bases match TRBD2. This CDR3 comprises 15 residues. Germline V gene data show CDR1 as SNHLY and CDR2 as FYNNEI. V lost 4 bases, J lost 6 bases, and 7 bases stayed unmatched.

The chain combines TRBV10-1 with TRBJ1-1; no clear D. The V end was cut by 6 bases, the J end by 4 bases, with 18 bases between. The germline V gene encodes CDR1 WNHNN and CDR2 SYGVQD (reference sequence). The CDR3 extends over 15 amino acids. CDR3 bases: TGCGCCAGCAGAGGCCGGATGGGTAGTGGCACTGAAGCTTTCTTT. This codes for CASRGRMGSGTEAFF.

This chain joins TRBV11-1 and TRBJ2-1; 8 bases align to TRBD1. The CDR3 extends over 16 amino acids. The germline gives CDR1 SGHAT, CDR2 FQDESV (reference sequence). With V trimmed by 5 bases and J by 8 bases, 14 bases remained unmatched. The CDR3 DNA follows: TGTGCCAGCAGCAATAACAGGGGGTGGGGAAGGGATGAGCAGTTCTTC. Its protein is CASSNNRGWGRDEQFF.